The next 26 T cell receptor beta chains were all read from a single sample in a study of blood T cells in healthy people across ages. A second PCR of about 6 to 11 cycles used a sample-barcoded 5' primer and a J-beta primer mix. One entry per CDR3 protein results from TCRdb running MiXCR on the 5' RACE reads. This table holds 1,800,000 or so distinct CDR3 sequences, 30% to 40% found once. The sample consisted of blood. These receptors were obtained from a human donor in good health.

This clonotype was seen a few times. One junction end does not reproduce the germline sequence, and a read error may be involved. The chain's CDR3 is CASSLEVGGEQYF. The CDR3 coding sequence is TGTGCCAGCAGCCTAGAAGTCGGGGGGGAGCAGTACTTC. The genes are TRBV11-2 and TRBJ2-4; 8 nucleotides line up with TRBD2. Germline assignment: CDR1 SGHAT and CDR2 FQNNGV. There are 13 residues in the CDR3.

The V gene is TRBV7-2, the J gene TRBJ1-2; TRBD1 might be the D (5 bases). Germline CDR1 is SGHTA and CDR2 is FQGNSA. V lost 4 bases to trimming and J lost 1 base, with 16 bases between them. The CDR3 is 16 residues long. The CDR3 DNA is TGTGCCAGCAGCTGGGACGGGGGGGAGAGTAACTATGGCTACACCTTC. It codes for CASSWDGGESNYGYTF.

J is TRBJ1-2 and V is TRBV7-9; D is perhaps TRBD1 (5 bases). Per the germline V gene, CDR1 is SEHNR and CDR2 is FQNEAQ (reference sequence). CDR3 size: 18 residues. V was pared by 4 bases and J by 2 bases, with 23 bases between. CDR3 loop: CASSSISGAATFNYGYTF. The CDR3 region has the DNA TGTGCCAGCAGCTCGATTAGTGGGGCCGCGACGTTCAACTATGGCTACACCTTC.

This clonotype showed up just a few times. The chain is built from TRBV20-1 and TRBJ1-4; D is unclear. The germline V gene encodes CDR1 DFQATT and CDR2 SNEGSKA (reference sequence). With 6 bases removed from V and 6 bases from J, the gap between germline ends came to 14 bases. The length of the CDR3 is 13 residues. Here the CDR3 reads CSATLWRDEKLFF. Written as DNA, the CDR3 is TGCAGTGCGACCCTCTGGAGGGATGAAAAACTGTTTTTT.

This clonotype was observed a handful of times. This chain joins TRBV19 and TRBJ1-4; TRBD1 aligns across 7 bases. Losses at the gene ends were 3 bases for V and 8 bases for J; bases not matched to a gene: 12. CDR1 is LNHDA, CDR2 SQIVND, per germline (reference sequence). This CDR3 is built from 16 residues. The CDR3 coding sequence is TGTGCCAGTAGTATTGCAGGGGGAGGCTATAACGAAAAACTGTTTTTT. Protein: CASSIAGGGYNEKLFF.

This clonotype was seen a few times. The chain joins TRBV20-1 to TRBJ2-4; D not certain. Trimming took off 5 bases at V and 2 bases at J, with 10 bases between the two ends. This CDR3 contains 13 residues. The germline V gene has CDR1 DFQATT and CDR2 SNEGSKA (reference sequence). CDR3 nucleotide sequence: TGCAGTGCTTCCGAGGTTTCCAAAAACATTCAGTACTTC. Residues: CSASEVSKNIQYF.

This chain uses TRBV7-2 with TRBJ2-1, with D perhaps matching TRBD2 (6 bases). Germline V gene lookup returns CDR1 SGHTA and CDR2 FQGNSA. Trimming took off 0 bases at V and 8 bases at J, with 11 bases between the two ends. The CDR3 has 14 residues. The CDR3 here is CASSLAWGDDEQFF. CDR3 coding DNA: TGTGCCAGCAGCTTAGCGTGGGGGGACGATGAGCAGTTCTTC. The full variable domain, its missing parts supplied by reference TRBV7-2 and TRBJ2-1, is GAGVSQSPSNKVTEKGKDVELRCDPISGHTALYWYRQSLGQGLEFLIYFQGNSAPDKSGLPSDRFSAERTGGSVSTLTIQRTQQEDSAVYLCASSLAWGDDEQFFGPGTRLTVL.

The gene calls are TRBV20-1 and TRBJ2-1; possible D gene TRBD1, 5 bases. V gave up 4 bases and J gave up 9 bases, with 19 bases separating them. Per the germline V gene, CDR1 is DFQATT and CDR2 is SNEGSKA (reference sequence). The CDR3 sequence is 14 residues long. The CDR3 spells CSANGQGGLGEQFF. The CDR3 DNA reads as TGCAGTGCTAACGGGCAGGGCGGTCTCGGTGAGCAGTTCTTC.

This chain connects TRBV2 to TRBJ1-5; maybe TRBD1 (5 bases). The CDR3 runs 16 residues. Germline CDR1 SNHLY, CDR2 FYNNEI. V was shortened by 1 base and J by 1 base, with 11 bases between the two germline ends. For the CDR3, the DNA is TGTGCCAGCAGTGAAGTGCCAGGGAGGAGCAATCAGCCCCAGCATTTT. Residues: CASSEVPGRSNQPQHF. Full variable domain (remainder filled in from reference TRBV2 and TRBJ1-5): EPEVTQTPSHQVTQMGQEVILRCVPISNHLYFYWYRQILGQKVEFLVSFYNNEISEKSEIFDDQFSVERPDGSNFTLKIRSTKLEDSAMYFCASSEVPGRSNQPQHFGDGTRLSIL.

This clonotype showed up just a few times. CDR3 protein: CSASKDGSGANVLTF. For the CDR3, the DNA is TGCAGTGCTTCTAAGGACGGGTCCGGGGCCAACGTCCTGACTTTC. The genes are TRBV20-1 and TRBJ2-6; D is unclear. V lost 5 bases to trimming and J lost 4 bases, with 15 bases between them. Germline V gene lookup returns CDR1 DFQATT and CDR2 SNEGSKA (reference sequence). The CDR3 runs 15 residues.

Concerning this clonotype: The junction and the germline gene differ at one end; a read error may be behind it. For the CDR3, the DNA is TGCAGTGTCTTAGCGGGGGGGCCGGAGGCAGATACGCGGTATTTT. This sequence encodes CSVLAGGPEADTRYF. This rearrangement joins TRBV20-1 to TRBJ2-3; 11 positions match TRBD2. CDR1 is DFQATT, CDR2 SNEGSKA, per germline (reference sequence). The CDR3 is 15 amino acids.

This clonotype was detected a few times. The V and J genes are TRBV14 and TRBJ2-3, with TRBD2 identical over 8 bases. J gave up 2 bases and V 3 bases, and 10 bases lay outside the gene matches. CDR3 size: 17 residues. Germline lookup yields CDR1 SGHDN and CDR2 FVKESK. The CDR3, as DNA: TGTGCCAGCAGCCACCTTGCTGCGGGGGGAATCACAGATACGCAGTATTTT. It yields the protein CASSHLAAGGITDTQYF.

The J gene is TRBJ2-4, the V gene TRBV28; TRBD1 matches 9 bases. Germline V CDR1 and CDR2: MDHEN, SYDVKM. The J segment lost 6 bases and the V segment lost 2 bases, leaving 5 bases of the junction unmatched. This CDR3 comprises 15 residues. CDR3 region: CASSLGGQGGNIQYF. CDR3 coding DNA: TGTGCCAGCAGTTTAGGGGGACAGGGAGGAAACATTCAGTACTTC.

As to this clonotype: At one end, the junction sequence differs from germline, possibly due to a read error. The chain carries TRBV7-3 and TRBJ2-1; TRBD2 aligns across 9 bases. The CDR3 runs 15 residues. In germline, CDR1 is SGHTA, CDR2 FQGTGA. The CDR3 reads CAGSATSGSYNEQFF. The CDR3, as DNA: TGTGCCGGCAGCGCGACTAGCGGATCCTACAATGAGCAGTTCTTC.

V and J are TRBV7-9 and TRBJ2-3; D unresolved. This CDR3 region has 15 residues. Germline V gene lookup returns CDR1 SEHNR and CDR2 FQNEAQ (reference sequence). Trimming removed 6 bases from V and 0 bases from J, with 13 bases in between. The CDR3 DNA is TGTGCCAGCAGATCAGGAACAGCTAGCACAGATACGCAGTATTTT. The encoded protein is CASRSGTASTDTQYF. The variable domain in full, completed from reference TRBV7-9 and TRBJ2-3, reads DTGVSQNPRHKITKRGQNVTFRCDPISEHNRLYWYRQTLGQGPEFLTYFQNEAQLEKSRLLSDRFSAERPKGSFSTLEIQRTEQGDSAMYLCASRSGTASTDTQYFGPGTRLTVL.

This chain connects TRBV7-8 to TRBJ1-2; tentative D call: TRBD1 (6 bases). This CDR3 has 15 amino acids. Germline V CDR1 and CDR2: SGHVS, FQNEAQ. Trimming removed 3 bases from V and 3 bases from J, with 14 bases in between. This chain's CDR3 is CASSFIRGSYYGYTF. CDR3 coding DNA: TGTGCCAGCAGCTTTATCAGGGGCTCCTACTATGGCTACACCTTC.

The V gene is TRBV3-1, the J gene TRBJ2-1, with 8 positions matching TRBD2. The assigned J gene may be wrong: the sequence end matches TRBJ2-7 better. This CDR3 contains 15 residues. Germline-derived CDR1 and CDR2 are LGHDT and YNNKEL (reference sequence). CDR3 residues: CASSLPGGQYNEQYF. The CDR3 DNA is TGTGCCAGCAGCCTTCCGGGGGGGCAATACAATGAGCAGTACTTC.

This clonotype was detected only a few times. The chain has TRBV7-6 and TRBJ2-7; D is ambiguous. Per germline, CDR1 SGHVS and CDR2 FNYEAQ. The germline V and J ends were trimmed by 3 bases and 3 bases, with 6 bases remaining between them. There are 12 residues in the CDR3. CDR3 sequence (DNA): TGTGCCAGCAGCTTTAATAACTACGAGCAGTACTTC. Amino acids: CASSFNNYEQYF.

The count of this clonotype is one. The J gene is TRBJ2-5, the V gene TRBV20-1; 11 bases align to TRBD2. From germline, CDR1 is DFQATT and CDR2 SNEGSKA (reference sequence). Unmatched junction bases numbered 6, after V lost 5 bases and J lost 1 base. CDR3 length: 15 amino acids. The CDR3 DNA follows: TGCAGTGCTGGGCCTGGACTAGCGGGCCAAGAGACCCAGTACTTC. This translates into CSAGPGLAGQETQYF.

This chain's CDR3 is CSAIEGPEDQPQHF. CDR3 bases: TGCAGTGCTATAGAGGGACCAGAAGATCAGCCCCAGCATTTT. The genes are TRBV20-1 and TRBJ1-5, with D perhaps TRBD1 (5 bases). V dropped 4 bases and J dropped 5 bases, with 15 bases sitting between them. There are 14 residues in the CDR3. Germline CDR1 is DFQATT and CDR2 is SNEGSKA (reference sequence).

The gene calls are TRBV5-4 and TRBJ2-5; D could derive from TRBD1 or TRBD2 (6 bases each). The V gene lost 4 bases and the J gene lost 1 base, with 14 bases spanning the gap. CDR3 length equals 15 residues. Germline lookup yields CDR1 SGHNT and CDR2 YYREEE (reference sequence). CDR3 DNA sequence: TGTGCCAGCAGCCCGCTGGGGGGCGGCCAAGAGACCCAGTACTTC. Translated, it gives CASSPLGGGQETQYF.

This clonotype has more than one count but fewer than ten. The rearrangement joins TRBV25-1 to TRBJ2-7; D remains unclear. V lost 6 bases and J 3 bases, leaving 12 bases between the germline ends. The CDR3 has 13 residues. Per the germline V gene, CDR1 is MGHDK and CDR2 is SYGVNS. CDR3 loop: CASRDGRYYEQYF. The CDR3 nucleotides read TGTGCCAGCAGGGATGGCCGGTACTACGAGCAGTACTTC.

The DNA of the CDR3 is TGTGCCAGCAGCTCGGACAGTTTCACGAACACCGGGGAGCTGTTTTTT. Translated: CASSSDSFTNTGELFF. The gene calls are TRBV7-6 and TRBJ2-2; TRBD1 is a possible D gene (6 bases). The CDR3 has 16 residues. Per germline, CDR1 SGHVS and CDR2 FNYEAQ. The V gene lost 4 bases and the J gene lost 0 bases, with 12 bases spanning the gap.

The rearrangement links TRBV29-1 to TRBJ1-2; no reliable D call. CDR3 size: 13 residues. Germline V CDR1 and CDR2: SQVTM, ANQGSEA. The V gene lost 2 bases and the J gene lost 3 bases, with 10 bases spanning the gap. The CDR3: CSVEPADDYGYTF. The CDR3 DNA reads TGCAGCGTTGAACCGGCGGACGACTATGGCTACACCTTC.

In DNA form, the CDR3 reads TGCGCCAGCAGCCCCGGGACTAGCGGGGAAGAGACCCAGTTCTTC. It yields the protein CASSPGTSGEETQFF. V gene TRBV5-1 combines with J gene TRBJ2-1; 13 positions agree with TRBD2. In germline, CDR1 is SGHRS, CDR2 YFSETQ. V trimming: 4 bases; J trimming: 13 bases; junction bases outside the gene matches: 11. The CDR3 has 15 residues.

The rearrangement links TRBV20-1 to TRBJ2-7, with 7 bases identical to TRBD1. The J call may be mistaken, given a closer DNA end match to TRBJ2-5. CDR1 and CDR2 (germline): DFQATT, SNEGSKA (reference sequence). The CDR3 sequence is 14 residues long. CDR3 nucleotide sequence: TGCAGTGCAAATACCGCGACAGGGCCAGAGACCCAGTACTTC. It encodes CSANTATGPETQYF.